What follows are 4 T cell receptor beta chains derived from one specimen sequenced in a study of shared clonotypes between healthy human individuals. Terminally differentiated effector memory CD45RA+ cells were excluded by CCR7 positive selection of CD45RO-negative cells. The protocol was immunoSEQ multiplex PCR, while the TCRdb copy is restricted to in-frame clones and leaves out a portion. Of about 2,200,000 clones listed, approximately 94% are singletons. The sequenced sample consisted of naive CD8+ T cells from PBMCs. These receptors came from a man aged 18 to 29 in good health. Some clones in this sample may be carry-over from other donors' samples.

V is TRBV9 and J is TRBJ1-2, with TRBD1 as a possible D gene (5 bases). Between the trimmed V and J ends, which lost 3 bases and 1 base, there was a span of 10 bases. This CDR3 region has 14 residues. Germline loops: CDR1 SGDLS, CDR2 YYNGEE. CDR3 DNA: TGTGCCAGCAGCGGTTCTGGGGGTAACTATGGCTACACCTTC. The encoded protein is CASSGSGGNYGYTF.

The rearrangement joins TRBV6-6 to TRBJ2-7; 10 bases are a match to TRBD2. The V and J ends lost 6 bases and 4 bases, in that order; junction bases with no gene match: 6. This CDR3 contains 14 residues. Per the germline V gene, CDR1 is MNHNY and CDR2 is SVGAGI (reference sequence). CDR3 coding DNA: TGTGCCAGCAGCAGCGGACTAGCGGTGTACGAGCAGTACTTC. It specifies CASSSGLAVYEQYF.

The chain is built from TRBV9 and TRBJ2-7, with 10 bases matching TRBD2. The CDR3 loop spans 17 amino acids. The J segment lost 4 bases and the V segment lost 4 bases, leaving 14 bases of the junction unmatched. Germline V CDR1 and CDR2: SGDLS, YYNGEE. The CDR3 bases are TGTGCCAGCAGCCAGGGGGGCCTAGCGGGAGAGGGGTACGAGCAGTACTTC. Its protein is CASSQGGLAGEGYEQYF. The full variable domain, completed using reference TRBV9 and TRBJ2-7, is DSGVTQTPKHLITATGQRVTLRCSPRSGDLSVYWYQQSLDQGLQFLIQYYNGEERAKGNILERFSAQQFPDLHSELNLSSLELGDSALYFCASSQGGLAGEGYEQYFGPGTRLTVT.

CDR3 in amino acids: CASSYSEGRSTEAFF. The CDR3 DNA follows: TGTGCCAGCAGTTACTCGGAGGGTAGGAGCACTGAAGCTTTCTTT. The rearrangement joins TRBV6-5 to TRBJ1-1; D is undetermined. Germline V lookup: CDR1 MNHEY, CDR2 SVGAGI. This CDR3 has 15 residues. The germline V and J ends were trimmed by 0 bases and 4 bases, with 12 bases remaining between them.